This TCR beta chain is from a study of cytomegalovirus exposure and HLA in healthy donors. J was trimmed by 6 bases and V by 0 bases; bases with no gene match: 5. CDR3 size: 14 residues. Germline CDR1 and CDR2: SGHKS and YYEKEE (reference sequence). The PCR employed 60 Vbeta primers together with 13 Jbeta primers. Profiling relied on immunoSEQ multiplex PCR, and the TCRdb table lists in-frame clones only, not all of them. The sample comprises some 150,000 clones, around 79% of which are singletons, and roughly 5.8% rests with the top ten. Material for sequencing was PBMCs. The TCR was taken from a man aged 35 to 55 in good health and CMV-seropositive. The chain couples TRBV5-5 to TRBJ1-2, with 7 bases aligning to TRBD1. CDR3 loop: CASSLGLGGHGYTF. CDR3 DNA sequence: TGTGCCAGCAGCTTGGGGTTAGGGGGCCATGGCTACACCTTC.